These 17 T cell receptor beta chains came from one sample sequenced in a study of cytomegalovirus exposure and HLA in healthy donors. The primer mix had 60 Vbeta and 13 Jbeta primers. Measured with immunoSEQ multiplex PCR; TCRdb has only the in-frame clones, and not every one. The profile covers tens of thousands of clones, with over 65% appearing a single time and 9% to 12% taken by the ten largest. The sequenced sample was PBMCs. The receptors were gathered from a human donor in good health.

The CDR3 protein is CASTHRSGALNTEAFF. The CDR3 coding sequence is TGTGCCAGCACCCACCGGTCAGGGGCGCTGAACACTGAAGCTTTCTTT. This chain connects TRBV7-2 to TRBJ1-1, with D possibly matching TRBD1 (6 bases). CDR1 SGHTA and CDR2 FQGNSA come from the germline V gene. Trimming took 7 bases from V and 0 from J, leaving 18 bases between them. CDR3 length: 16 amino acids.

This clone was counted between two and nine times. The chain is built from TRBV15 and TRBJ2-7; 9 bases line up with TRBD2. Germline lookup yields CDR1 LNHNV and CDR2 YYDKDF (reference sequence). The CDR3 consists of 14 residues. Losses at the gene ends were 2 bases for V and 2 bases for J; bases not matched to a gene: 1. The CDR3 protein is CATSRLAGTYEQYF. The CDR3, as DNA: TGTGCCACCAGCAGACTAGCGGGGACCTACGAGCAGTACTTC.

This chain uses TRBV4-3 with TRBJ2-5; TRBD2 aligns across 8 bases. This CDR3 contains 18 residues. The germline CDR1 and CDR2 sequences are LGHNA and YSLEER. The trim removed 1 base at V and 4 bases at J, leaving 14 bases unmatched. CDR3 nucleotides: TGCGCCAGCAGCCAAGTATGGATCCGCGGGAGGACCGGAGAGACCCAGTACTTC. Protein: CASSQVWIRGRTGETQYF.

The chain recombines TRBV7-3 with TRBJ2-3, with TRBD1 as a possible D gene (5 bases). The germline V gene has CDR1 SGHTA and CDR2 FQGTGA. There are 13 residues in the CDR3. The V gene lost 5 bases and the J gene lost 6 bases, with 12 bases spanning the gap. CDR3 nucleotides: TGTGCCAGCAGCCGACAGCCCTCGGATACGCAGTATTTT. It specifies CASSRQPSDTQYF.

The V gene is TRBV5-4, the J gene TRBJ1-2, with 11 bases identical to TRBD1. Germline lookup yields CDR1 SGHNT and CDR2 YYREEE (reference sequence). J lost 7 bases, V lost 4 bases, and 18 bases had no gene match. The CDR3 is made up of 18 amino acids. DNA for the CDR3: TGTGCCAGCAGCCAGGGATTACCCGGGACAGGGGGATGGTCTGGCTACACCTTC. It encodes CASSQGLPGTGGWSGYTF.

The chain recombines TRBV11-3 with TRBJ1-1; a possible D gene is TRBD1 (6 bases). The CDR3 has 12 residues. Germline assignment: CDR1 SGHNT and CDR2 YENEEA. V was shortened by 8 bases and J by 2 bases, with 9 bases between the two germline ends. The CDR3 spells CASGQSNTEAFF. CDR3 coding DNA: TGTGCCAGCGGACAGAGCAACACTGAAGCTTTCTTT.

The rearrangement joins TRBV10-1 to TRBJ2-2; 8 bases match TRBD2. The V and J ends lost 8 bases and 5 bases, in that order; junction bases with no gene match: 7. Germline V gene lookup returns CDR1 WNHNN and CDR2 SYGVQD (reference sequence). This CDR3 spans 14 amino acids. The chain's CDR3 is CASQVVAGTGELFF. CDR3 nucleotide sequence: TGCGCCAGCCAAGTGGTAGCGGGGACCGGGGAGCTGTTTTTT.

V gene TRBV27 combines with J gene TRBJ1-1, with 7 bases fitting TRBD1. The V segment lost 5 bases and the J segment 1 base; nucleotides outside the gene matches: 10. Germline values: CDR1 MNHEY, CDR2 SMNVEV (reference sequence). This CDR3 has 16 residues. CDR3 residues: CASSPLRQGANTEAFF. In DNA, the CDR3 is TGTGCCAGCAGTCCCCTCCGACAGGGCGCGAACACTGAAGCTTTCTTT.

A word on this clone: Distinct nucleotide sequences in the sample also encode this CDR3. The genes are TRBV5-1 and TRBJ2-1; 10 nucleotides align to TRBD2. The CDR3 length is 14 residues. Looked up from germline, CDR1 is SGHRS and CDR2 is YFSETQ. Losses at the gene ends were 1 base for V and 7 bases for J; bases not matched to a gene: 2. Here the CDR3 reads CASSLTSGNNEQFF. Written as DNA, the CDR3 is TGCGCCAGCAGCTTGACTAGCGGGAATAATGAGCAGTTCTTC.

The CDR3 DNA is TGTGCCAGCACCCACCAGGGAGGGGGTAGGCGCAATCAGCCCCAGCATTTT. Translated: CASTHQGGGRRNQPQHF. This chain joins TRBV28 and TRBJ1-5, with a weak D call TRBD1 (6 bases). The CDR3 length is 17 residues. V was trimmed by 7 bases and J by 2 bases, leaving 21 bases between them. Germline loops: CDR1 MDHEN, CDR2 SYDVKM.

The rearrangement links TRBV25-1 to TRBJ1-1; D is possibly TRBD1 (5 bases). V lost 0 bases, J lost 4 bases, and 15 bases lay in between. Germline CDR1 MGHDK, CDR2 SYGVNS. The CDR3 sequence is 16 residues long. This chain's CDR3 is CASSEYTGAQSTEAFF. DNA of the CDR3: TGTGCCAGCAGTGAATATACAGGAGCCCAGAGCACTGAAGCTTTCTTT.

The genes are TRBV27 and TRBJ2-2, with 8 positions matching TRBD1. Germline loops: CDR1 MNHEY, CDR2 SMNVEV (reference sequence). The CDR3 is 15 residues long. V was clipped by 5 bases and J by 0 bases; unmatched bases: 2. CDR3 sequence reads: CASSPQGANTGELFF. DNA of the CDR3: TGTGCCAGCAGTCCACAGGGGGCGAACACCGGGGAGCTGTTTTTT.

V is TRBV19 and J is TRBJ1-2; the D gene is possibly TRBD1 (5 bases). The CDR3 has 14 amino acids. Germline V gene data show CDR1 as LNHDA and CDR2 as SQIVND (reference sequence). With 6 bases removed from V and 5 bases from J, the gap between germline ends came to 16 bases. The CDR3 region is CASSPGRDYYGYTF. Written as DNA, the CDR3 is TGTGCCAGTAGCCCGGGCAGGGATTATTATGGCTACACCTTC.

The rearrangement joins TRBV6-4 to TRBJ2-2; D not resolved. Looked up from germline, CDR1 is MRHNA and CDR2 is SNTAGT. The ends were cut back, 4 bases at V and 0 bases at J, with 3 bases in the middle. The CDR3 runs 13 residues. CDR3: CASSVSNTGELFF. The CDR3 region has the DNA TGTGCCAGCAGTGTATCGAACACCGGGGAGCTGTTTTTT.

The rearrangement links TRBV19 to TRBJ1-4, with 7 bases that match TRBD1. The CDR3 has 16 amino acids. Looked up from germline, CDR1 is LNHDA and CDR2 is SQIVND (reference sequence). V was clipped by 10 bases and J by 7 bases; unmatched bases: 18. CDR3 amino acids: CATFRDSPSTGEKLFF. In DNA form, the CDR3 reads TGTGCCACGTTCCGGGACAGCCCTTCAACTGGTGAAAAACTGTTTTTT.

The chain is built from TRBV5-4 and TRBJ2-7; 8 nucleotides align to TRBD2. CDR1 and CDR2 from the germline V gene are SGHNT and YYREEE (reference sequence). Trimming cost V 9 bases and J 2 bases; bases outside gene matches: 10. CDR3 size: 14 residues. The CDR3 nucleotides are TGTGCCACCTCCCCCGGGACTAGTGCCTACGAGCAGTACTTC. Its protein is CATSPGTSAYEQYF.

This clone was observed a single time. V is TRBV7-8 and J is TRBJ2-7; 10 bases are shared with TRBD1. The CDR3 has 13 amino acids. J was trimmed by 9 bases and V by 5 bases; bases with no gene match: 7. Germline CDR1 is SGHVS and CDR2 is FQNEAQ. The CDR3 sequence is CASSNRQGARQYF. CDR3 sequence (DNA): TGTGCCAGCAGCAACAGACAGGGGGCACGGCAGTACTTC.